These T cell receptor beta chains were read from a single sample in a study of OX40 agonist ivuxolimab in advanced cancers. Assay: immunoSEQ multiplex PCR; the TCRdb copy retains only in-frame clones and omits some. The table has under 85,000 clones, more than 70% seen once. The material sequenced was CD4+ or CD8+ T cells sorted from blood, taken in a trial of the OX40 agonist ivuxolimab. The receptors here all came from an adult with an advanced solid tumor such as melanoma, head and neck, liver or kidney cancer. Each CDR3 is given without its conserved first and last residue. Fields, in order: V gene, J gene, CDR3 protein.

TRBV19	TRBJ1-2	ASSYREVVGGYT
TRBV6-6	TRBJ2-7	ASSFRGGAEQY
TRBV5-4	TRBJ1-2	ASSLEVTNYGYT
TRBV7-7	TRBJ2-7	ASSPDPKGEQY
TRBV5-1	TRBJ2-7	ASSPGFPYEQY
TRBV4-1	TRBJ1-2	ASSQDRSLL
TRBV7-2	TRBJ1-1	ASSFIRYTEAF
TRBV9	TRBJ2-1	ASSLVGTGGYNEQF
TRBV6-5	TRBJ2-7	ASSSFWQGLVYEQY
TRBV7-6	TRBJ2-1	ASSPRTGVGNEQF
TRBV5-4	TRBJ2-5	ASSPPLATGYETQY
TRBV21-1	TRBJ2-3	ASSKQRRGTDTQY
TRBV11-1	TRBJ2-1	ASSLGLSGEQF
TRBV5-1	TRBJ1-2	ASVFWSTGANYGYT
TRBV5-4	TRBJ2-5	ASTLRGGGRQETQY
TRBV6-1	TRBJ2-6	ASTLGGSGANVLT
TRBV5-1	TRBJ2-1	ASSIGTANNEQF
TRBV9	TRBJ2-3	ASSVSAGSTDTQY
TRBV6-1	TRBJ2-7	ASSEGSASGYEQY
TRBV11-3	TRBJ2-3	ASSLRQGNADTQY
TRBV7-3	TRBJ2-2	ASSLMQATGELF
TRBV2	TRBJ2-3	ASIQSTDTQY
TRBV6-1	TRBJ1-2	ASSDLTGVYGYT
TRBV29-1	TRBJ2-2	SGGTGLVGELF
TRBV2	TRBJ2-3	ASSPGVRWDTQY
TRBV27	TRBJ1-2	ASSLQIGANYGYT
TRBV5-4	TRBJ1-4	ASSLRTGASNEKLF
TRBV6-5	TRBJ2-1	ASSYLGTAYNEQF
TRBV18	TRBJ1-2	ASSPPPQTGAYGYT